This is a list of T cell receptor beta chains from one sample in a study of blood T cell repertoires in COVID-19. Generated by immunoSEQ multiplex PCR, the TCRdb table keeps only in-frame clones and is missing some. The sample has 50,000 or so clones, 75% to 90% seen once; the top ten hold 7.4%. The material sequenced was peripheral blood. Source of these receptors: a man in his sixties with active COVID-19. Both conserved end residues are part of each CDR3. A D gene is named only where the DNA matches it firmly. A row's size may be missing; if present it is once, few, many or a size class.

size	V	J	D	length	CDR3	DNA
NA	TRBV5-6	TRBJ2-1	NA	13	CASSWTFYNEQFF	TGTGCCAGCAGCTGGACTTTTTACAATGAGCAGTTCTTC
NA	TRBV5-6	TRBJ1-1	NA	14	CASSLRGGNTEAFF	TGTGCCAGCAGCTTGCGAGGGGGTAACACTGAAGCTTTCTTT
NA	TRBV5-1	TRBJ2-7	NA	16	CASSSGEPNRPYEQYF	TGCGCCAGCAGCTCGGGGGAGCCAAACCGTCCCTACGAGCAGTACTTC
few	TRBV7-2	TRBJ2-3	TRBD2	16	CASSLPSGRVVDTQYF	TGTGCCAGCAGCCTTCCTAGCGGGAGGGTGGTAGATACGCAGTATTTT
NA	TRBV5-8	TRBJ2-1	NA	15	CASSLSRGMGNEQFF	TGTGCCAGCAGCTTGTCCCGGGGGATGGGAAATGAGCAGTTCTTC
NA	TRBV7-6	TRBJ1-5	TRBD1	15	CASSLGQGYNQPQHF	TGTGCCAGCAGCCTGGGACAGGGTTACAATCAGCCCCAGCATTTT
NA	TRBV7-3	TRBJ2-7	TRBD2	12	CASSPGGYEQYF	TGTGCCAGCAGCCCCGGGGGGTACGAGCAGTACTTC
NA	TRBV7-8	TRBJ2-1	TRBD2	15	CASSLTGLALTEQFF	TGTGCCAGCAGCTTAACGGGACTAGCACTCACTGAGCAGTTCTTC
NA	TRBV6-5	TRBJ2-3	NA	15	CASTNAQRAMHTQYF	TGTGCCAGCACAAACGCCCAGCGGGCGATGCATACGCAGTATTTT
NA	TRBV18	TRBJ2-1	NA	17	CASSPLAWTSNNNEQFF	TGTGCCAGCTCACCACTGGCGTGGACTTCCAACAACAATGAGCAGTTCTTC
NA	TRBV3-1/TRBV3-2	TRBJ1-1	NA	18	CASSQGGQVEGANTEAFF	TGTGCCAGCAGCCAAGGGGGCCAGGTGGAGGGCGCGAACACTGAAGCTTTCTTT